The rows below give T cell receptor beta chains drawn from one sample of a study of tumor-infiltrating lymphocytes in primary liver carcinoma. Using its own MiXCR run on the multiplex PCR reads, TCRdb lists one record per CDR3 protein. This table holds about 350,000 distinct CDR3 sequences, less than 75% found once. Material for sequencing was peripheral blood. The receptor source for this set is a middle-aged man with primary liver carcinoma and hepatitis B virus infection. Both conserved end residues are part of each CDR3. The order of the fields is D gene, V gene, J gene, clone size, CDR3 DNA, CDR3 protein. The D gene is left open where the match is weak. Not every row has a clone size; where given, it reads once, few, many or a size class.

TRBD2	TRBV6-6	TRBJ2-1	many	TGTGCCAGCAGTTATCTCGGGGTAGCGGGAGACAATGAGCAGTTCTTC	CASSYLGVAGDNEQFF
-	TRBV11-2	TRBJ2-7	-	TGTGCCAGCAGCTTAGATCTCCGAACCCATGAGCAGTACTTC	CASSLDLRTHEQYF
-	TRBV4-3	TRBJ2-7	-	TGCGCCAACAGCCGGTCTCTGGGGGACTACGAGCAGTACTTC	CANSRSLGDYEQYF
TRBD2	TRBV11-2	TRBJ2-1	-	TGTGCCAGCAGTCCCGACAGTACTAGCGGGAGCCCCCAGTTCTTC	CASSPDSTSGSPQFF
-	TRBV6-5	TRBJ2-7	-	TGTGCCAGAGGTACCCTCTCGACAGGTTACTCCTACGAGCAGTACTTC	CARGTLSTGYSYEQYF
-	TRBV5-5	TRBJ1-1	-	TGTGCCAGCAGCGTATTAAACACTGAAGCTTTCTTT	CASSVLNTEAFF
-	TRBV5-1	TRBJ1-5	-	TGCGCCAGCGGCTTGGCCGGAGGGCAAGGTCAGCCCCAGCATTTT	CASGLAGGQGQPQHF
-	TRBV30	TRBJ1-1	-	TGTGCCTGGAGCATAACAGGGATCATGAACACTGAAGCTTTCTTT	CAWSITGIMNTEAFF
TRBD1	TRBV29-1	TRBJ2-3	-	TGCAGCGTTAATCGAGTTATCTCAGGGGGCGAGGCTAGGCCAGGTGATACGCAGTATTTT	CSVNRVISGGEARPGDTQYF
TRBD2	TRBV11-3	TRBJ2-4	-	TGTGCCAGCAACCCCAGCGGGGGAAACTTTCAGTACTTC	CASNPSGGNFQYF
TRBD2	TRBV6-1	TRBJ2-3	many	TGTGCCAGCAGTGAATGGGAGGGCCGGGCAGATACGCAGTATTTT	CASSEWEGRADTQYF
-	TRBV10-3	TRBJ2-2	-	TGTGCCATCAGCGCGATTACTACAAACACCGGGGAGCTGTTTTTT	CAISAITTNTGELFF
-	TRBV5-1	TRBJ2-7	-	TGCGCCAGCGCGACTGGCGGGACCGAGCAGCACTTC	CASATGGTEQHF
TRBD2	TRBV13	TRBJ2-5	-	TGTGCCAGCAGCTTAGGCACTAGCGGGGGCGGAGAGACCCAGTACTTC	CASSLGTSGGGETQYF
-	TRBV10-3	TRBJ2-1	once	TGTGCCATCAGCGGACATGGCGATGAGCAGTTCTTC	CAISGHGDEQFF
-	TRBV12-3/TRBV12-4	TRBJ2-7	many	TGTGCCAGCAGTTTATCCAGGTCCTACGAGCAGTACTTC	CASSLSRSYEQYF
TRBD1	TRBV28	TRBJ1-1	-	TGTACCAGCTCAGGGGGCCCTCTCACTGAAGCTTTCTTT	CTSSGGPLTEAFF
-	TRBV10-2	TRBJ1-6	-	TGCGCCAGCATCGGAGGGTTAAGTTCACCCCTCCACTTT	CASIGGLSSPLHF
-	TRBV29-1	TRBJ2-7	many	TGCAGCGTGAACTTACAGGGCTCCTACGAGCAGTACTTC	CSVNLQGSYEQYF
TRBD2	TRBV30	TRBJ2-3	-	TGTGCCTGGATGACTAGCGGGAGGCCCACAGATACGCAGTATTTT	CAWMTSGRPTDTQYF
TRBD2	TRBV11-3	TRBJ2-1	-	TGTGCCGGCAGCTTGGGACTAGCGGGAGAGACTTACAAAGAGCAGTTCTTC	CAGSLGLAGETYKEQFF
-	TRBV7-3	TRBJ2-7	-	TGTGCCAGCAGCTTAAGGTCAGCGACGTTGTACGAGCAGTACTTC	CASSLRSATLYEQYF
TRBD2	TRBV11-2	TRBJ2-5	-	TGTGCCAGCCGCTTTTCTAGCGGGGGAACCCAGTACTTC	CASRFSSGGTQYF
-	TRBV10-3	TRBJ2-1	-	TGTGTCACATCGTCGGGCTTACATGCTCATGAGCAGTTCTTC	CVTSSGLHAHEQFF
TRBD1	TRBV7-8	TRBJ2-1	few	TGTGCCAGCAGCACCGGGACAGGGAATGAGCAGTTCTTC	CASSTGTGNEQFF
-	TRBV28	TRBJ2-2	-	TGTGCCAGCAGCCCAACCCGCGTACTAGCCACCGGGGAGCTGTTTTTT	CASSPTRVLATGELFF
-	TRBV11-2	TRBJ2-1	-	TGTGCCAGCAGCCTGATAGGGCCCCCGTCTGATGGGCAGTTCTTC	CASSLIGPPSDGQFF
-	TRBV5-1	TRBJ1-2	-	TGCGCCAGCAGCTTTAACCCCATTCGGGCAGCTCGAGCGAGGGGTCGAGATGGCTACACCTTC	CASSFNPIRAARARGRDGYTF
TRBD2	TRBV29-1	TRBJ2-7	-	TGCGGCGTTGAGGCTAGCGGGACGTTCCGCGATCAGTACTTC	CGVEASGTFRDQYF
-	TRBV7-9	TRBJ2-5	-	TGTGCCAGCAGCTTCGAAAAGGCCCAGTACTTC	CASSFEKAQYF
-	TRBV28	TRBJ2-1	few	TGTGCCAGCAGTTTATGGGCACCCAATACGGTCAATGAGCAGTTCTTC	CASSLWAPNTVNEQFF
-	TRBV11-2	TRBJ2-7	-	TGTGCCAGCAGCTCAGGCAGCAGCCAGTATTTC	CASSSGSSQYF
-	TRBV12-3/TRBV12-4	TRBJ1-1	-	TGTGCCAGCAGTTTTACCGGGATGGACACTGAAGCTTTCTTT	CASSFTGMDTEAFF
TRBD1	TRBV28	TRBJ2-7	-	TGTGCCGGCAGACGACAGGGTGGCTCCTACGAGCAGTACTTC	CAGRRQGGSYEQYF
-	TRBV6-5	TRBJ1-3	many	TGTGCCAGCAGTGAACAGGGAAACACCATATATTTT	CASSEQGNTIYF
-	TRBV11-2	TRBJ2-5	-	TGTGCCAGCAGCTTAATCGGGTCAGAGGCCCAGTACTTC	CASSLIGSEAQYF
TRBD1	TRBV6-1	TRBJ1-3	many	TGTGCCAGCAGTGAAGGGGACAGCCTAGGAAACACCATATATTTT	CASSEGDSLGNTIYF
TRBD2	TRBV11-2	TRBJ2-7	-	TGTGCCAGCAGCGCCGGGAGGACGGGATCCTACGAGCAGTATTTC	CASSAGRTGSYEQYF
TRBD2	TRBV28	TRBJ2-3	-	TGTGCCACCCGCGGGGGGGCATATACGCAGTATTTT	CATRGGAYTQYF
-	TRBV11-2	TRBJ2-7	few	TGTGGCGGCAGCTTACGAAGCAGGGTCTACGAGCAGTACTTC	CGGSLRSRVYEQYF
-	TRBV10-2	TRBJ1-2	many	TGCGCCAGCAGTGAATATAGTGGATCCTATGGCTACACCTTC	CASSEYSGSYGYTF
-	TRBV7-9	TRBJ1-4	-	TGTACCAGCAGCTTAGGATACCGGGGTCAGGAAAAACTGTTTTTT	CTSSLGYRGQEKLFF
-	TRBV7-9	TRBJ1-6	-	TGTGCCCGCAGCATCCAGGGGACGGATAACTCACCCCTCCACTTT	CARSIQGTDNSPLHF
TRBD2	TRBV6-6	TRBJ2-7	few	TGTGCCAGCGGAGGACTAGCGGGGGGAGGGGTCTCGCACTTC	CASGGLAGGGVSHF
-	TRBV21-1	TRBJ2-1	-	TGTGCCAGCAGCAAAGAGCAGTTCTTC	CASSKEQFF
-	TRBV14	TRBJ2-3	-	TGTGCCGGCAGCCAAGATCACAGGCACGGCGCAGATACGCAGTATTTT	CAGSQDHRHGADTQYF
-	TRBV11-1	TRBJ1-1	-	TGTGCCAGCAACTTAAACGGTCATTCCGAAGTTTTCTTT	CASNLNGHSEVFF
-	TRBV5-1	TRBJ2-7	few	TGCGCCAGCAGCTTGTCGACAGGAGACTACGAGCAGTACTTC	CASSLSTGDYEQYF
-	TRBV7-8	TRBJ1-6	once	TGTGCCAGCAGCTTAGTTATCTCCTTGGTGAAGAATTCACCCCTCCACTTT	CASSLVISLVKNSPLHF
-	TRBV5-1	TRBJ1-1	few	TGCGCCAGCAGCTTGAGCGCGGGGATGAACACTGAAGCTTTCTTT	CASSLSAGMNTEAFF
TRBD2	TRBV29-1	TRBJ2-1	many	TGCAGCGCTAGCGGGAGCTCCTACAATGAGCAGTTCTTC	CSASGSSYNEQFF
-	TRBV19	TRBJ2-5	few	TGTGCCAGTAGTCGCGGTGGACCCTCGGGTCGGGAGACCCAGTACTTC	CASSRGGPSGRETQYF
-	TRBV11-2	TRBJ2-2	-	TGTGCCAGCAGCTTTAGGCAATCGAACACCGGGGAGCGGTGTTTT	CASSFRQSNTGERCF
TRBD2	TRBV5-5	TRBJ2-2	once	TGTGCCAGCAGCTTGGACCAAATGGGACTAGCGGCGAACACCGGGGAGCTGTTTTTT	CASSLDQMGLAANTGELFF
-	TRBV28	TRBJ2-2	once	TGTACCAGCAGTACCAAAGGGGACCTGTTTTTT	CTSSTKGDLFF
TRBD1	TRBV4-3	TRBJ2-2	many	TGCGCCAGCAGCCTCTCCCTAGGACAGGGGGCATCGAACACCGGGGAGCTGTTTTTT	CASSLSLGQGASNTGELFF